The clone carrying this T cell receptor (beta chain) was counted only a few times. Its target is not known. V lost 8 bases and J 0 bases, leaving 11 bases between the germline ends. The germline CDR1 and CDR2 sequences are SNHLY and FYNNEI. This CDR3 comprises 15 residues. This specimen comes from a study of T cell responses to AZD1222 COVID-19 vaccine. Study observations and caveats: Along spike, vaccine-associated CD4 TCRs were found throughout, with dominance at 160-218 and 743-854. Donor demographics were predominantly white British with a female majority; clonal diversity may be underestimated.

Method: immunoSEQ multiplex PCR; TCRdb's copy keeps in-frame clones and lacks some. The sample lists about 190,000 clones, around nine tenths occurring once. The material was peripheral blood, obtained 28 days after the second dose of the MenACWY control vaccine. The receptor comes from an adult who received the MenACWY meningococcal vaccine as a control. The rearrangement links TRBV2 to TRBJ1-6; D gene ambiguous. In DNA form, the CDR3 reads TGTGCCAGCTCCGGGGTGGGCTCCTATAATTCACCCCTCCACTTT. It encodes CASSGVGSYNSPLHF.